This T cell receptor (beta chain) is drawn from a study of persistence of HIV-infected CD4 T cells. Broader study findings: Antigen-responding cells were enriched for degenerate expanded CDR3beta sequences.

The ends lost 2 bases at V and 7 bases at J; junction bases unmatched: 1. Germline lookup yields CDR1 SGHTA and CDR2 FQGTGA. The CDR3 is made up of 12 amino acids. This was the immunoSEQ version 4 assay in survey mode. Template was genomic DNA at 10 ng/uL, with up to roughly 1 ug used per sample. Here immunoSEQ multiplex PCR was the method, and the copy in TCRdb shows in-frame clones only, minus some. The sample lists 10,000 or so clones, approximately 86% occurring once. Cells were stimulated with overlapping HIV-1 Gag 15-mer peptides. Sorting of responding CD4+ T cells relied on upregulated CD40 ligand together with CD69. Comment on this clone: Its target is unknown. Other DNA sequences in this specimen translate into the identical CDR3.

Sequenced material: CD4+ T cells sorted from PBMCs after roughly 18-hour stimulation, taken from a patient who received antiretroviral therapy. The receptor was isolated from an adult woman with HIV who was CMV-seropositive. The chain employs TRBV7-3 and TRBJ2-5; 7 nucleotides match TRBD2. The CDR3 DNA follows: TGTGCCAGCAGCTTAGGCGGGGGGACCCAGTACTTC. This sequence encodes CASSLGGGTQYF.